Listed here are 17 T cell receptor beta chains from one sample, sequenced in a study of breast tumors, draining lymph nodes, adjacent tissues. TCRdb re-derived calls from the multiplex PCR reads in MiXCR, one entry per CDR3 protein. This table holds 200,000 to 300,000 distinct CDR3 sequences, 30% found once. The lymph nodes were axillary draining lymph nodes from breast cancer patients. Sequencing input: axillary lymph node tissue. Receptors were obtained from a female donor with breast cancer. Some clones in this sample may be carry-over from other donors' samples.

This clonotype was seen once. The gene calls are TRBV2 and TRBJ1-4, with TRBD1 matching 7 bases. The CDR3 has 15 residues. Unmatched junction bases numbered 6, after V lost 1 base and J lost 7 bases. In germline, CDR1 is SNHLY, CDR2 FYNNEI. CDR3 sequence: CASSEESAGGEKLFF. The CDR3, as DNA: TGTGCCAGCAGTGAAGAATCGGCAGGGGGTGAAAAACTGTTTTTT.

This chain uses TRBV9 with TRBJ1-1; D is possibly TRBD1 (6 bases). Germline V gives CDR1 SGDLS, CDR2 YYNGEE. The CDR3 runs to 15 residues. Trimming shortened V by 3 bases and J by 0 bases, and 12 bases separated the two germline ends. The chain's CDR3 is CASSAPGTMNTEAFF. The DNA for the CDR3 is TGTGCCAGCAGCGCCCCCGGGACAATGAACACTGAAGCTTTCTTT. Full variable domain (remainder filled in from reference TRBV9 and TRBJ1-1): DSGVTQTPKHLITATGQRVTLRCSPRSGDLSVYWYQQSLDQGLQFLIQYYNGEERAKGNILERFSAQQFPDLHSELNLSSLELGDSALYFCASSAPGTMNTEAFFGQGTRLTVV.

This clonotype was detected ten times or more. The chain employs TRBV11-3 and TRBJ2-2; D possibly corresponds to TRBD2 (6 bases). CDR1 and CDR2 (germline): SGHNT, YENEEA. The ends were cut back, 2 bases at V and 5 bases at J, with 15 bases in the middle. This CDR3 spans 16 amino acids. As DNA, the CDR3 is TGTGCCAGCAGCTTACGGGCGCACGGAGGGACCGGGGAGCTGTTTTTT. Its translation is CASSLRAHGGTGELFF.

On this clonotype itself: This may stem from a read error, because a much larger clone lies one nucleotide away. This sequence joins TRBV5-4 and TRBJ2-1; tentatively, D is TRBD2 (5 bases). Germline-derived CDR1 and CDR2 are SGHNT and YYREEE (reference sequence). This CDR3 region has 13 residues. The CDR3 DNA sequence: TGTGTCAGCAGCGGTAGCCTGTACAATGAGCAGTTCTTC. Its protein product is CVSSGSLYNEQFF.

CDR3 sequence reads: CASSLGSGYEQYF. CDR3 sequence (DNA): TGTGCCAGCAGCTTAGGTAGCGGCTACGAGCAGTACTTC. The chain carries TRBV7-8 and TRBJ2-7, with D possibly being TRBD2 (6 bases). This CDR3 has 13 amino acids. V gave up 1 base and J gave up 3 bases, with 7 bases separating them. Germline V gives CDR1 SGHVS, CDR2 FQNEAQ.

There are many counts of this clonotype. The chain carries TRBV20-1 and TRBJ2-7, with D perhaps being TRBD1 or TRBD2 (6 bases each). The CDR3 is 12 residues long. Trimming left V 6 bases short and J 4 bases short, with 13 bases between. The germline CDR1 and CDR2 sequences are DFQATT and SNEGSKA (reference sequence). The CDR3 region is CSATGAGYEQYF. Written as DNA, the CDR3 is TGCAGTGCCACGGGGGCCGGGTACGAGCAGTACTTC.

This clonotype has a count of ten or more. This sequence joins TRBV20-1 and TRBJ2-3; D gene uncertain. Trimming left V 1 base short and J 2 bases short, with 10 bases between. The CDR3 is 14 amino acids. CDR1 and CDR2 from the germline V gene are DFQATT and SNEGSKA (reference sequence). CDR3 sequence: CSARADGPTDTQYF. CDR3 nucleotides: TGCAGTGCTAGAGCGGACGGCCCCACAGATACGCAGTATTTT.

V usage is TRBV20-1 and J usage is TRBJ1-1; D unclear. Deletions cut 0 bases from V and 1 base from J, with 9 bases between. Germline V CDR1 and CDR2: DFQATT, SNEGSKA (reference sequence). There are 14 residues in the CDR3. In DNA form, the CDR3 reads TGCAGTGCTAGAGATACGGTAAAGAACACTGAAGCTTTCTTT. This encodes CSARDTVKNTEAFF.

This clonotype was seen many times. The J gene is TRBJ1-4, the V gene TRBV4-3; possibly TRBD1 for D (5 bases). The CDR3 consists of 18 residues. Germline assignment: CDR1 LGHNA and CDR2 YSLEER. V lost 0 bases to trimming and J lost 8 bases, with 22 bases between them. CDR3 residues: CASSQDLTTGRSGEKLFF. The CDR3 DNA follows: TGCGCCAGCAGCCAAGATCTGACTACGGGACGTTCGGGGGAAAAACTGTTTTTT.

CDR3 sequence reads: CASRRVGGTDEQYF. The CDR3 DNA reads as TGTGCCAGTCGAAGGGTAGGAGGGACGGACGAGCAGTACTTC. This rearrangement joins TRBV28 to TRBJ2-7; perhaps TRBD2 as D (6 bases). The length of the CDR3 is 14 residues. The ends were cut back, 9 bases at V and 5 bases at J, with 20 bases in the middle. CDR1 and CDR2 from the germline V gene are MDHEN and SYDVKM.

V and J are TRBV7-6 and TRBJ2-5; the match to TRBD1 covers 10 bases. The germline V gene encodes CDR1 SGHVS and CDR2 FNYEAQ. Losses at the gene ends were 5 bases for V and 9 bases for J; bases not matched to a gene: 18. The CDR3 loop spans 17 amino acids. CDR3 nucleotide sequence: TGTGCCAGCAGCCAATTTGGACAGGGGGTTCGAGGGGAGCCCCAGTACTTC. Protein product: CASSQFGQGVRGEPQYF. Using reference TRBV7-6 and TRBJ2-5 for the parts outside the CDR3, the full variable domain is GAGVSQSPRYKVTKRGQDVALRCDPISGHVSLYWYRQALGQGPEFLTYFNYEAQQDKSGLPNDRFSAERPEGSISTLTIQRTEQRDSAMYRCASSQFGQGVRGEPQYFGPGTRLLVL.

The J gene is TRBJ1-6, the V gene TRBV7-9; D uncertain. CDR3 size: 15 residues. Germline loops: CDR1 SEHNR, CDR2 FQNEAQ (reference sequence). V lost 6 bases, J lost 7 bases, and 16 bases lay in between. The CDR3 coding sequence is TGTGCCAGCAGAACGGGGAGCGGGTCCAATTCACCCCTCCACTTT. Its protein is CASRTGSGSNSPLHF.

This clonotype was counted many times. V and J are TRBV12-3 or TRBV12-4 and TRBJ2-3; weak D call: TRBD1 (6 bases). The CDR3 has 16 residues. V shed 5 bases and J shed 0 bases, with 15 bases lying between them. CDR3 residues: CASSPGQTSSTDTQYF. Here the CDR3 DNA reads TGTGCCAGCAGTCCCGGACAGACCTCTAGCACAGATACGCAGTATTTT.

In this sample, this clonotype turned up many times. The CDR3 DNA reads as TGTGCCACTCAAGGCCTAGCCCCTCTCAATGAGCAGTTCTTC. Translating gives CATQGLAPLNEQFF. The gene calls are TRBV24-1 and TRBJ2-1; D may be TRBD2 (5 bases). Germline loops: CDR1 KGHDR, CDR2 SFDVKD. V was shortened by 10 bases and J by 6 bases, with 18 bases between the two germline ends. This CDR3 is 14 amino acids long.

V usage is TRBV29-1 and J usage is TRBJ1-2; no firm D call. The germline gives CDR1 SQVTM, CDR2 ANQGSEA. The CDR3 sequence is 12 residues long. Trimming took 4 bases from V and 2 from J, leaving 8 bases between them. The CDR3 spells CSVVVGNYGYTF. The CDR3 coding sequence is TGCAGCGTTGTCGTGGGGAACTATGGCTACACCTTC.

In its sample, this clonotype was seen many times. The V gene is TRBV6-6, the J gene TRBJ2-3, with D perhaps TRBD2 (5 bases). From germline, CDR1 is MNHNY and CDR2 SVGAGI (reference sequence). Trimming stripped 6 bases from V and 6 bases from J, with 16 bases between. CDR3 length: 14 residues. CDR3 DNA sequence: TGTGCCAGCAGAGCCCCCTTGCGGGCGGATACGCAGTATTTT. The encoded protein is CASRAPLRADTQYF.

This clonotype has at least ten counts. The junction shows a germline mismatch at one end, possibly a read error. The gene calls are TRBV6-5 and TRBJ2-7, with TRBD2 as a possible D gene (5 bases). The CDR3 contains 10 residues. The V gene's germline CDR1 is MNHEY and CDR2 SVGAGI. CDR3 amino acids: CASSPPRAFF. CDR3 DNA: TGTGCCAGCAGTCCACCGCGGGCGTTCTTC.